The clone carrying this TCR beta chain was picked up many times. Its specificity is not known. This sample was taken from a study of human T cells and chemical hapten exposure. Broader study findings: Expanded TCRs produced significantly more large CDR3 similarity clusters than controls did.

Regarding time point: patch test 2, 6 weeks after DPC sensitization. As for treatment: therapeutic diphenylcyclopropenone sensitization with weekly scalp DPC. Sample donors consisted of patients with alopecia, aged 18 to 70 years, who were suitable for DPC. The ends lost 6 bases at V and 5 bases at J; junction bases unmatched: 11. CDR1 and CDR2 from the germline V gene are DFQATT and SNEGSKA (reference sequence). The CDR3 loop spans 14 amino acids. One entry per CDR3 protein results from TCRdb running MiXCR on the RACE reads. Among over 65,000 distinct CDR3 sequences listed, 11% were seen once. This TCR was recovered from a man aged 18-30 years with alopecia areata. Some clones in this sample may be carry-over from other donors' samples. The chain links TRBV20-1 to TRBJ1-1, with TRBD1 matching 8 bases. Sequences were derived from whole blood, sampled in connection with sensitization to the hapten diphenylcyclopropenone (DPC). The CDR3 DNA reads TGCAGTGCGACAGGGGTCGGAGAGTATACTGAAGCTTTCTTT. This encodes CSATGVGEYTEAFF.